The entry below gives a single T cell receptor beta chain sequence along with its context. The data are from a study of neoadjuvant anti-PD-1 for oral cavity cancer. Between the trimmed V and J ends, which lost 4 bases and 0 bases, there was a span of 13 bases. This CDR3 contains 16 residues. The germline gives CDR1 MNHEY, CDR2 SVGAGI. TCRdb's copy holds only in-frame clones and misses some; the assay was immunoSEQ multiplex PCR. The sample yields 72,000 or so clones, over 70% seen once. This clonotype originated in a person aged 35 to 85 with oral cavity squamous cell carcinoma. Sequenced material: PBMCs, taken before nivolumab (anti-PD-1) treatment. The chain combines TRBV6-5 with TRBJ1-3; D is ambiguous. CDR3 nucleotides: TGTGCCAGCAGTTTCGGGCGGACTAGCTCTGGAAACACCATATATTTT. This sequence encodes CASSFGRTSSGNTIYF.